The 3 T cell receptor beta chains in this list originate from one sample, sequenced in a study of T cell repertoires in cytomegalovirus infection. Using its own MiXCR run on the reads, TCRdb lists one record per CDR3 protein. The data hold roughly 200,000 distinct CDR3 sequences, with about a tenth observed a single time. Sequenced: PBMCs. The receptors were gathered from a human donor in good health (CMV status not recorded). Some clones in this sample may be carry-over from other donors' samples.

V gene TRBV20-1 combines with J gene TRBJ2-7; 10 bases are shared with TRBD2. Germline CDR1 reads DFQATT; CDR2 reads SNEGSKA (reference sequence). The CDR3 has 16 residues. The V gene end was trimmed by 2 bases and the J gene end by 2 bases; junction bases not matched to a gene: 9. The DNA of the CDR3 is TGCAGTGCTAGAATTTCTCTAGCGGGAGCCACCTACGAGCAGTACTTC. Amino acids: CSARISLAGATYEQYF.

This clonotype was recorded many times. The rearrangement links TRBV12-3 or TRBV12-4 to TRBJ1-1; no clear D. Trimming shortened V by 5 bases and J by 3 bases, and 10 bases separated the two germline ends. This CDR3 has 13 amino acids. Here the CDR3 DNA reads TGTGCCAGCAGTAATCGTCTAGACACTGAAGCTTTCTTT. Translated, it gives CASSNRLDTEAFF.

The chain joins TRBV2 to TRBJ2-6; D ambiguous. V dropped 7 bases and J dropped 0 bases, with 13 bases sitting between them. Germline V gene lookup returns CDR1 SNHLY and CDR2 FYNNEI. There are 16 residues in the CDR3. Here the CDR3 DNA reads TGTGCCAGCATCGAGTTTGCCAGCTCTGGGGCCAACGTCCTGACTTTC. Translated, it gives CASIEFASSGANVLTF.